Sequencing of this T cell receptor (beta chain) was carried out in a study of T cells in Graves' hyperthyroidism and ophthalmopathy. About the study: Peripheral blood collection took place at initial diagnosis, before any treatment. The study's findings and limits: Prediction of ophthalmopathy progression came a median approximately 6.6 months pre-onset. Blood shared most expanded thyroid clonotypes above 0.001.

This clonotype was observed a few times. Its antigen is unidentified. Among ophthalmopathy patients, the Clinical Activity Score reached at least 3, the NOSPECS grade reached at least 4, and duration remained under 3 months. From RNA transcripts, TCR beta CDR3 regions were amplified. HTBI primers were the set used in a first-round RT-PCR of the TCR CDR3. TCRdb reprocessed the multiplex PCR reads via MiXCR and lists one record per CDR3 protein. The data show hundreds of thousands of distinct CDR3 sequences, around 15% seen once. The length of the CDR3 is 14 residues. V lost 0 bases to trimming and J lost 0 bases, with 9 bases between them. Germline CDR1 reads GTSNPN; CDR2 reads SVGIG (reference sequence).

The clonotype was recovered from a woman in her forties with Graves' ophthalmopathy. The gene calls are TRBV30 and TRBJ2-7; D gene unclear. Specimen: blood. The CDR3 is CAWSVYRRSYEQYF. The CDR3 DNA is TGTGCCTGGAGTGTATATCGGCGCTCCTACGAGCAGTACTTC.